This passage covers 2 T cell receptor beta chains from one sample sequenced in a study of blood T cell repertoires in COVID-19. Data came from immunoSEQ multiplex PCR; TCRdb stores just in-frame clones and leaves some out. This sample carries about 440,000 clones, 80% to 90% of them seen once, and the ten largest clones take 4% to 5.5%. The sequenced sample consisted of peripheral blood. The receptors come from a young woman with acute or convalescent COVID-19.

The chain joins TRBV7-2 to TRBJ2-3; TRBD2 aligns across 12 bases. The ends lost 4 bases at V and 1 base at J; junction bases unmatched: 0. This CDR3 region has 15 residues. Germline V lookup: CDR1 SGHTA, CDR2 FQGNSA. The CDR3, as DNA: TGTGCCAGCAGCTGGACTAGCGGGGGCACAGATACGCAGTATTTT. Translation gives CASSWTSGGTDTQYF.

The chain has TRBV7-6 and TRBJ2-3; 10 bases line up with TRBD2. This CDR3 is 17 amino acids long. The trim removed 3 bases at V and 6 bases at J, leaving 12 bases unmatched. Germline lookup yields CDR1 SGHVS and CDR2 FNYEAQ. The CDR3 spells CASSFSASGGLGDTQYF. The CDR3 nucleotides are TGTGCCAGCAGCTTCTCTGCTAGCGGGGGTTTAGGTGATACGCAGTATTTT. Drawing the rest from reference TRBV7-6 and TRBJ2-3, the complete variable domain is GAGVSQSPRYKVTKRGQDVALRCDPISGHVSLYWYRQALGQGPEFLTYFNYEAQQDKSGLPNDRFSAERPEGSISTLTIQRTEQRDSAMYRCASSFSASGGLGDTQYFGPGTRLTVL.